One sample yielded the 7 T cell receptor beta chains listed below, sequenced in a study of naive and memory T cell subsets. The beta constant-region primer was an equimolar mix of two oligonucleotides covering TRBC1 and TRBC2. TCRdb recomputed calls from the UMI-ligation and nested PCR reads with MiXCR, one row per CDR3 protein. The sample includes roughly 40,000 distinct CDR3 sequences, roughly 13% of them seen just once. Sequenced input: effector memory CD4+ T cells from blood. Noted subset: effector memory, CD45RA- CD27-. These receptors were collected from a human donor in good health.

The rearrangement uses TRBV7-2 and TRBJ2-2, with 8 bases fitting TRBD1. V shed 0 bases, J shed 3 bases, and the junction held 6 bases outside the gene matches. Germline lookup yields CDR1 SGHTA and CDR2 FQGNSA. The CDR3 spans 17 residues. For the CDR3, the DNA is TGTGCCAGCAGCTTAGCGCTTACAGGGGGGTACACCGGGGAGCTGTTTTTT. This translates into CASSLALTGGYTGELFF. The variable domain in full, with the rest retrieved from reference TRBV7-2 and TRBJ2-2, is GAGVSQSPSNKVTEKGKDVELRCDPISGHTALYWYRQSLGQGLEFLIYFQGNSAPDKSGLPSDRFSAERTGGSVSTLTIQRTQQEDSAVYLCASSLALTGGYTGELFFGEGSRLTVL.

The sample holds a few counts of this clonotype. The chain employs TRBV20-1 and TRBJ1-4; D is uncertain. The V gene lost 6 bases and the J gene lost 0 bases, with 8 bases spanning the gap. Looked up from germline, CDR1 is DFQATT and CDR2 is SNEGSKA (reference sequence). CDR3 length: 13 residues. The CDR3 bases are TGCAGTGCCATAGAACCAACTAATGAAAAACTGTTTTTT. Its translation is CSAIEPTNEKLFF.

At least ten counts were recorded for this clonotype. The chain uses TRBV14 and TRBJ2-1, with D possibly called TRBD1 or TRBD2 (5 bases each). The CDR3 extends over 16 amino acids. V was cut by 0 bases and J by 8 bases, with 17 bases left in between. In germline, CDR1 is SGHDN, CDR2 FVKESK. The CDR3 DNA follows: TGTGCCAGCAGCCAAGATAGTTTTTGGGGGAGAGATGAGCAGTTCTTC. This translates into CASSQDSFWGRDEQFF.

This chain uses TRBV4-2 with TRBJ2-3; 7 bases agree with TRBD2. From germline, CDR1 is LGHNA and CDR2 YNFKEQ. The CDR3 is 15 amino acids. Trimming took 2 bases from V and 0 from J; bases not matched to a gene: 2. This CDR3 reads CASSQTSVSTDTQYF. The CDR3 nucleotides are TGTGCCAGCAGCCAAACTAGCGTCAGCACAGATACGCAGTATTTT.

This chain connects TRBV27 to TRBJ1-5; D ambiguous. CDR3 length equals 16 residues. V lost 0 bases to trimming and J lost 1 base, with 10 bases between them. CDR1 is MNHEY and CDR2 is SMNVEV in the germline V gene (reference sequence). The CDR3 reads CASSLSSDGSNQPQHF. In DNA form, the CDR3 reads TGTGCCAGCAGTTTATCATCTGACGGGAGCAATCAGCCCCAGCATTTT.

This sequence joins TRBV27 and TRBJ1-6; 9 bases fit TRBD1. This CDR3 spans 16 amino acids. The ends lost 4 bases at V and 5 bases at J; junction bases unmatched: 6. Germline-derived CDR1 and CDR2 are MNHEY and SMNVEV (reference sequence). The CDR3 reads CASSSGTGTDNSPLHF. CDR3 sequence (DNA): TGTGCCAGCAGTTCGGGGACAGGGACGGATAATTCACCCCTCCACTTT.

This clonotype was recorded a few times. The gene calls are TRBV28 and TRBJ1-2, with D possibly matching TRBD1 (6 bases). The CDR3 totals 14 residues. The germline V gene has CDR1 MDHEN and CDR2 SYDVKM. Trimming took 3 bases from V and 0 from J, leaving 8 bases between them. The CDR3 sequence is CASSFGGTNYGYTF. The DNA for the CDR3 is TGTGCCAGCAGTTTTGGGGGCACTAACTATGGCTACACCTTC.